The clone carrying this T cell receptor (gamma chain) came up many times. What it binds is not known. TCRdb records a much larger clone's protein for this DNA, with a difference at residue 10 that likely arises from a read error; the protein given is the translation of the DNA. These data belong to a study of γδ T cells in repeated Plasmodium falciparum infection. At the level of the study: Timepoints: baseline, immediately before selected infections, and 21 days after every infection. Overall study findings and caveats: Vdelta2-negative gammadelta repertoires appeared less diverse and less shared in Malian than Australian children.

J lost 9 bases, V lost 2 bases, and 13 bases had no gene match. Per germline, CDR1 GITISATS and CDR2 ISYDGTV (reference sequence). This CDR3 has 18 residues. Both TRG and TRD chains were sequenced from each sorted sample. TCRdb re-called clones from the multiplex PCR reads via CATT. The table lists approximately 32,000 gamma-chain clones, approximately 1.4% of them singletons. Vgamma9/Vdelta2+ and Vdelta2-negative gammadelta T cells were flow-sorted from PBMC for bulk sequencing. The sequence derives from a pool of human donors (malaria-infected and uninfected, not separated). The chain links TRGV9 to TRGJP. Assignment of the J gene here rests on matching the DNA to germline, because TCRdb gives none. Sequenced input: gamma-delta T cells from blood. The CDR3 DNA follows: TGTGCCTTGTGGGAGGCTGCGACGGGAGGGTTGGGCAAAAAAATCAAGGTATTT. The encoded protein is CALWEAATGGLGKKIKVF.